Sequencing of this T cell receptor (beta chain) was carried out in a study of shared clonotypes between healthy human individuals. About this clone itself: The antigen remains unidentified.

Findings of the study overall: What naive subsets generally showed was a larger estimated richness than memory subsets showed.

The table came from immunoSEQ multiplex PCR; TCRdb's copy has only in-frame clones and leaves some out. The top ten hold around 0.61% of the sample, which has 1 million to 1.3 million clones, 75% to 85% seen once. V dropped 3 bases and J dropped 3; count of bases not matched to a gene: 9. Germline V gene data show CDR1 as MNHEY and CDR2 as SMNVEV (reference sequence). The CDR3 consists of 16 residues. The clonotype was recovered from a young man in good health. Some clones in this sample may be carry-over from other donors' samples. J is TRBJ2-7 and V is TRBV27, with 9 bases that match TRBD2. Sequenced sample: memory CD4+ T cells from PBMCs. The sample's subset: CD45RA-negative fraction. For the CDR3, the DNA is TGTGCCAGCAGTTTTGGGCGGGGGGGATCAAGCTACGAGCAGTACTTC. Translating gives CASSFGRGGSSYEQYF.